This T cell receptor beta chain was found in a study of cytomegalovirus exposure and HLA in healthy donors. Study information: Later analysis reported that the roughly 120 validation repertoires shared the platform of the approximately 670 first-cohort repertoires.

Looked up from germline, CDR1 is KGHSH and CDR2 is LQKENI. The CDR3 covers 14 residues. V lost 1 base to trimming and J lost 8 bases; unmatched junction nucleotides: 4. Concerning this clone: Its target is unknown.

Study-wide points: Reports indicated that the classifier achieved high specificity and sensitivity in diagnosing cytomegalovirus status.

Sequencing was performed with immunoSEQ multiplex PCR; in TCRdb, only in-frame clones are kept and a portion is missing. The data hold approximately 49,000 clones, with approximately 90% observed a single time. Sequencing was performed on PBMCs. This TCR was sampled from a man younger than 30 in good health and CMV-seronegative. The chain uses TRBV18 and TRBJ1-4; 7 bases line up with TRBD1. The CDR3 bases are TGTGCCAGCTCACCACAGGGGGCGGGCGAAAAACTGTTTTTT. This codes for CASSPQGAGEKLFF.